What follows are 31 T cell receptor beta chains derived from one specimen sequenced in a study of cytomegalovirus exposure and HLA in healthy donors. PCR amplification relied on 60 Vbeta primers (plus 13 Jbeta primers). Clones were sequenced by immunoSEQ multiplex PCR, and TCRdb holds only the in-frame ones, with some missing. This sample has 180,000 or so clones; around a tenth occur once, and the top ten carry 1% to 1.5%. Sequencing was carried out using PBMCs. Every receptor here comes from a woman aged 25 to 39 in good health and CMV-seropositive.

CDR3 loop: CAISGQANQPQHF. The DNA for the CDR3 is TGTGCCATCAGTGGGCAGGCTAATCAGCCCCAGCATTTT. The chain carries TRBV10-3 and TRBJ1-5, with D hard to call. CDR1 is ENHRY, CDR2 SYGVKD, per germline. Trimming stripped 4 bases from V and 4 bases from J, with 8 bases between. This CDR3 contains 13 residues.

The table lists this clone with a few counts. The CDR3 bases are TGTGCCAGCTCACGACAGGGTCCGAACACTGAAGCTTTCTTT. Protein sequence: CASSRQGPNTEAFF. The chain couples TRBV18 to TRBJ1-1; TRBD1 matches at 7 bases. Trimming removed 4 bases from V and 1 base from J; junction bases left unmatched: 3. The length of the CDR3 is 14 residues. Germline CDR1 KGHSH, CDR2 LQKENI. Supplemented by reference TRBV18 and TRBJ1-1, the full variable domain reads NAGVMQNPRHLVRRRGQEARLRCSPMKGHSHVYWYRQLPEEGLKFMVYLQKENIIDESGMPKERFSAEFPKEGPSILRIQQVVRGDSAAYFCASSRQGPNTEAFFGQGTRLTVV.

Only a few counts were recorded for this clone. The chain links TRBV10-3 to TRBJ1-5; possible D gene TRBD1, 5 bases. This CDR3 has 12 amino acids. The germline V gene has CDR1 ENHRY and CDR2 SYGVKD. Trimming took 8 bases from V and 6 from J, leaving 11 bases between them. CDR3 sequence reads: CAIGGEGQPQHF. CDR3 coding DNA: TGTGCCATCGGGGGGGAAGGTCAGCCCCAGCATTTT.

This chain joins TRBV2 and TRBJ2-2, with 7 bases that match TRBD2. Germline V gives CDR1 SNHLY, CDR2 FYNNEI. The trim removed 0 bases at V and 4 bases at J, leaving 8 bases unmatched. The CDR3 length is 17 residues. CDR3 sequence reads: CASSEALSWGGTGELFF. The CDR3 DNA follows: TGTGCCAGCAGTGAAGCGCTAAGTTGGGGGGGCACCGGGGAGCTGTTTTTT. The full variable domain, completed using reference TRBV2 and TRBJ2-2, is EPEVTQTPSHQVTQMGQEVILRCVPISNHLYFYWYRQILGQKVEFLVSFYNNEISEKSEIFDDQFSVERPDGSNFTLKIRSTKLEDSAMYFCASSEALSWGGTGELFFGEGSRLTVL.

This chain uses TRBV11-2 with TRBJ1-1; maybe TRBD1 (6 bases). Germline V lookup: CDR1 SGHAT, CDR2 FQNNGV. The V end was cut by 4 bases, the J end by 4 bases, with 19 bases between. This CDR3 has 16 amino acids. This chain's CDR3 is CASSSAGAHRGTEAFF. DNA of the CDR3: TGTGCCAGCAGCTCCGCAGGGGCCCACCGGGGCACTGAAGCTTTCTTT. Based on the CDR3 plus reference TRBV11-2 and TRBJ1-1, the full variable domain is EAGVAQSPRYKIIEKRQSVAFWCNPISGHATLYWYQQILGQGPKLLIQFQNNGVVDDSQLPKDRFSAERLKGVDSTLKIQPAKLEDSAVYLCASSSAGAHRGTEAFFGQGTRLTVV.

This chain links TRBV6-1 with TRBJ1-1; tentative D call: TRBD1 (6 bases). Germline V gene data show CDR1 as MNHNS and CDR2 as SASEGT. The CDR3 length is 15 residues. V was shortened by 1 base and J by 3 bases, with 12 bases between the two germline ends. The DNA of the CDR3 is TGTGCCAGCAGTGAAGACAGGGCGAAGGACACTGAAGCTTTCTTT. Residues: CASSEDRAKDTEAFF.

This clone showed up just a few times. The chain's CDR3 is CASSITALAGGNNEQFF. The CDR3 DNA sequence: TGTGCCAGCAGCATAACCGCACTAGCGGGAGGTAACAATGAGCAGTTCTTC. The chain couples TRBV9 to TRBJ2-1; TRBD2 matches at 12 bases. The CDR3 length is 17 residues. V trimming: 4 bases; J trimming: 5 bases; junction bases outside the gene matches: 10. Per the germline V gene, CDR1 is SGDLS and CDR2 is YYNGEE.

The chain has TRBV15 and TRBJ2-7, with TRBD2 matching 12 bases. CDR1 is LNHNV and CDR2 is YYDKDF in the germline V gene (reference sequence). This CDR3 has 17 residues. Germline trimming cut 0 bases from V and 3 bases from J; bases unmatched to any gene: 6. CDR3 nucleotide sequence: TGTGCCACCAGCAGAGAGACTAGCGGGAGCCATTACTACGAGCAGTACTTC. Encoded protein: CATSRETSGSHYYEQYF.

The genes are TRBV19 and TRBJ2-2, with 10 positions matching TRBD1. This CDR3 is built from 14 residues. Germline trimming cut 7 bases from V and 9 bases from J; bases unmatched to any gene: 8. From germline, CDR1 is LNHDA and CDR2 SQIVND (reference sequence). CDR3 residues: CASTDRGPLRELFF. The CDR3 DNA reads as TGTGCCAGTACCGACAGGGGGCCCTTACGGGAGCTGTTTTTT.

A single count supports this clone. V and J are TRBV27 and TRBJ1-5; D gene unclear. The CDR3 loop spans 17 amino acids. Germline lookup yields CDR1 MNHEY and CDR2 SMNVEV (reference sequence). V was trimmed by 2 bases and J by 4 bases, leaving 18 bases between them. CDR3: CASSLRQKEVFNQPQHF. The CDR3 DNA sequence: TGTGCCAGCAGTTTACGCCAGAAGGAGGTCTTTAATCAGCCCCAGCATTTT.

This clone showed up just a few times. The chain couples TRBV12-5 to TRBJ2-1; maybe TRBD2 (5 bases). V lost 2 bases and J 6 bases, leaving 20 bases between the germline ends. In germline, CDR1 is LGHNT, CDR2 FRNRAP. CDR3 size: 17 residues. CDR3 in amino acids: CASGLTHGRARSNEQFF. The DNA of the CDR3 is TGTGCTAGTGGTTTGACTCACGGGCGGGCGCGCAGCAATGAGCAGTTCTTC.

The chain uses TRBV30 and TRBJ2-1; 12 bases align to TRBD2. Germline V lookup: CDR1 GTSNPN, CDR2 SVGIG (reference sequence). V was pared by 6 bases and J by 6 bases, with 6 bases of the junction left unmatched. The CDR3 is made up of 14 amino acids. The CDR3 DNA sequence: TGTGCCTGCTTACTAGCGGGAGGTCCCAATGAGCAGTTCTTC. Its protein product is CACLLAGGPNEQFF.

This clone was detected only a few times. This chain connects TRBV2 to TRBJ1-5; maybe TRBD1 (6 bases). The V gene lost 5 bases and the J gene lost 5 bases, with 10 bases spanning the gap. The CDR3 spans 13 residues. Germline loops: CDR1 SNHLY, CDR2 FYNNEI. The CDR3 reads CASSRGGYQPQHF. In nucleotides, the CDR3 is TGTGCCAGCAGTAGGGGGGGCTATCAGCCCCAGCATTTT.

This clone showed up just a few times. CDR3 nucleotide sequence: TGTGCCTGGAGCTCCCCGTATACGCAGTATTTT. Amino acids: CAWSSPYTQYF. The rearrangement uses TRBV30 and TRBJ2-3; no clear D gene. This CDR3 region has 11 residues. Trimming cost V 3 bases and J 7 bases, with 8 bases left between them. Germline assignment: CDR1 GTSNPN and CDR2 SVGIG (reference sequence).

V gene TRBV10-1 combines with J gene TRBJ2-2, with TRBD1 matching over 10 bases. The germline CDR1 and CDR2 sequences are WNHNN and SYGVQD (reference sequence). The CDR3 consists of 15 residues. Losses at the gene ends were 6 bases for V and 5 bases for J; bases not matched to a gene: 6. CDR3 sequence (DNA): TGCGCCAGCAGCGGGGGACAGGGGCTAACCGGGGAGCTGTTTTTT. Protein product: CASSGGQGLTGELFF.

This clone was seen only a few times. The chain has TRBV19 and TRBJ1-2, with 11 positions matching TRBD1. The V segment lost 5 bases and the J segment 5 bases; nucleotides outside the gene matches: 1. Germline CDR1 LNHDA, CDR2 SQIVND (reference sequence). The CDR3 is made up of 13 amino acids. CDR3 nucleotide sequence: TGTGCCAGTAGTCGGGACAGGGGGTATGGCTACACCTTC. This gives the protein CASSRDRGYGYTF. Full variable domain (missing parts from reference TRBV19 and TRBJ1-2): DGGITQSPKYLFRKEGQNVTLSCEQNLNHDAMYWYRQDPGQGLRLIYYSQIVNDFQKGDIAEGYSVSREKKESFPLTVTSAQKNPTAFYLCASSRDRGYGYTFGSGTRLTVV.

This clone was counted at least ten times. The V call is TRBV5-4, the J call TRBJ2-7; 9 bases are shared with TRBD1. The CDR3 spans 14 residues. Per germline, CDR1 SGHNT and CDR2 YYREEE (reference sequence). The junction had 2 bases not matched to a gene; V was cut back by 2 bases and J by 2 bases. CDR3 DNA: TGTGCCAGCAGCTTCCGGGACAGGGCCTACGAGCAGTACTTC. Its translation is CASSFRDRAYEQYF.

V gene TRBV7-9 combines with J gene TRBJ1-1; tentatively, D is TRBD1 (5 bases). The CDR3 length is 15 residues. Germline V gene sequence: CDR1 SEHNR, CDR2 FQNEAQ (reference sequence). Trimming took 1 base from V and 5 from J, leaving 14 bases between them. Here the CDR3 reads CASSLVGLGSTEAFF. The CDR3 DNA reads TGTGCCAGCAGCTTAGTGGGACTGGGAAGTACTGAAGCTTTCTTT.

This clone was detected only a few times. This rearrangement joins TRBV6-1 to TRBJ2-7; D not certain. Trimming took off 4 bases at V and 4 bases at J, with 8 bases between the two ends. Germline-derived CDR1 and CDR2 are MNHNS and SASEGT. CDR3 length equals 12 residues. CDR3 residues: CASSVPFYEQYF. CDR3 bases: TGTGCCAGCAGTGTTCCCTTTTACGAGCAGTACTTC.

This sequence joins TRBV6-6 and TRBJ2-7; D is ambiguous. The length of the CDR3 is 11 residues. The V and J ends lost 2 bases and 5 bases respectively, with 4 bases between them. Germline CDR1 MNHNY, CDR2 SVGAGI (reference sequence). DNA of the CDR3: TGTGCCAGCAGTTACCAGAACGAGCAGTACTTC. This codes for CASSYQNEQYF.

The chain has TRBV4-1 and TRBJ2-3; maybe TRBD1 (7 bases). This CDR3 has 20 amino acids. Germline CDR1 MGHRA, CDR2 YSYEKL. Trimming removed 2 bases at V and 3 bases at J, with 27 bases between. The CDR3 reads CASSQSSGQGGKVLTDTQYF. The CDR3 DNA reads TGCGCCAGCAGCCAATCTAGTGGGCAGGGGGGAAAAGTATTGACAGATACGCAGTATTTT.

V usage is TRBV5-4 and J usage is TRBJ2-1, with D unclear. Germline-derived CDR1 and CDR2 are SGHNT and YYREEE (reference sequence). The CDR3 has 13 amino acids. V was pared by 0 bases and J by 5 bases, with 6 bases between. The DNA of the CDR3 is TGTGCCAGCAGCTTGGGTACAAACAATGAGCAGTTCTTC. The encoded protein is CASSLGTNNEQFF.

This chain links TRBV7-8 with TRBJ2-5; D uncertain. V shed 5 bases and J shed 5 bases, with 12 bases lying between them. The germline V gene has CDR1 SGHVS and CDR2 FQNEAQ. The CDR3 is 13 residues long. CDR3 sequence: CASSPYFGETQYF. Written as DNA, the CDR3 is TGTGCCAGCAGCCCCTACTTCGGGGAGACCCAGTACTTC.

The CDR3 loop reads CASSLNRNYGYTF. The CDR3 nucleotides are TGCGCCAGCAGCTTGAACAGGAACTATGGCTACACCTTC. The gene calls are TRBV5-1 and TRBJ1-2, with a possible D match to TRBD1 (5 bases). V lost 1 base and J 2 bases, leaving 6 bases between the germline ends. From germline, CDR1 is SGHRS and CDR2 YFSETQ. CDR3 length: 13 residues.

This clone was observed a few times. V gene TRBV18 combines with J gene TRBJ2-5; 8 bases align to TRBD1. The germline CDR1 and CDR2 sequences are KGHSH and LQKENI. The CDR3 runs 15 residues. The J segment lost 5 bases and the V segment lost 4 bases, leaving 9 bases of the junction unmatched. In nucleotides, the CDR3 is TGTGCCAGCTCACTGACTCAGGGGGCCGTGGAGACCCAGTACTTC. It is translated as CASSLTQGAVETQYF.

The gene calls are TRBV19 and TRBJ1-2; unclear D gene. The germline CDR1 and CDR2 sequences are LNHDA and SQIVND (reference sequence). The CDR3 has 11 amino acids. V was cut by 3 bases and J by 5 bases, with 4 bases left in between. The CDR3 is CASSILYGYTF. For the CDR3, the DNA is TGTGCCAGTAGTATTCTATATGGCTACACCTTC.

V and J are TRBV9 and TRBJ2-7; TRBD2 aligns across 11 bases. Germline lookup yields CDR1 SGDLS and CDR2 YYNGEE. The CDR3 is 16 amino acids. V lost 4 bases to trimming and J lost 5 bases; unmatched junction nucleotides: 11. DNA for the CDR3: TGTGCCAGCAGCCCCCGTGCTAGCGGGAGGATCAACGAGCAGTACTTC. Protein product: CASSPRASGRINEQYF.

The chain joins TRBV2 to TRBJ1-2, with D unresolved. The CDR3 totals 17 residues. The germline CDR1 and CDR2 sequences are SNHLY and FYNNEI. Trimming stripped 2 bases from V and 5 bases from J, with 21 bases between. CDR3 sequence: CASSEYSLKDSLYGYTF. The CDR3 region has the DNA TGTGCCAGCAGTGAATATAGCTTGAAGGACTCCCTTTATGGCTACACCTTC.

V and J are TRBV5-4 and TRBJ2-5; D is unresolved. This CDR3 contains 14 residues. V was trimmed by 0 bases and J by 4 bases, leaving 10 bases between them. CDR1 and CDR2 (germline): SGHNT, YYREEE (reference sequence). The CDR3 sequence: CASSLAKTVETQYF. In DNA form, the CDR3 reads TGTGCCAGCAGCTTGGCCAAAACTGTAGAGACCCAGTACTTC.

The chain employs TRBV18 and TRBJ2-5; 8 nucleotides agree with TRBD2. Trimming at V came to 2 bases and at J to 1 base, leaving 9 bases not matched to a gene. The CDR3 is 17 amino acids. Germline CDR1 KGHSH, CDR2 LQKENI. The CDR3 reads CASSPRISGVFQETQYF. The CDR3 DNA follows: TGTGCCAGCTCACCAAGAATTAGCGGGGTATTCCAAGAGACCCAGTACTTC.

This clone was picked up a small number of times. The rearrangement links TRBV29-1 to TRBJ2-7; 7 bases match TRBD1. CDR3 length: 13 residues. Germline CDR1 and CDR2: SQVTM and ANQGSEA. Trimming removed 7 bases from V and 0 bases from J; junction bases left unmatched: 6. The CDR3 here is CSAHGTDSYEQYF. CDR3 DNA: TGCAGCGCCCACGGGACAGACTCCTACGAGCAGTACTTC.